This T cell receptor beta chain derives from a study of molecular identifiers for immune sequencing clone quantification. Libraries of naive CD8 T cells were made from roughly 18,000 to 920,000 sorted cells. They used 10%, 30% or 50% RNA. Findings and limits, study-wide: Over 99% of effector molecules, yet under 1% of naive-cell molecules, were held by clones above 20 RNA copies. Spiked Jurkat TCR RNA equivalent to one cell was reportedly detectable in approximately 1 million naive cells.

The length of the CDR3 is 15 residues. With V trimmed by 6 bases and J by 4 bases, 10 bases remained unmatched. Germline V gene sequence: CDR1 MNHEY, CDR2 SMNVEV (reference sequence). This clonotype turned up a few times. What it binds is not known. The bulk TCR libraries were made with methods described before and with listed TCR primers. Each CDR3 protein gets one entry after TCRdb re-called the PCR reads with MiXCR. The table lists 90,000 or so distinct CDR3 sequences, about 21% of them singletons. The TCR was taken from a human donor in good health. Some libraries in this study had Jurkat cell RNA spiked in. The chain is built from TRBV27 and TRBJ2-7, with 9 bases that match TRBD1. The sample was naive CD8+ T cells from blood, with Jurkat cell RNA spiked in. Documented subset: FACS-sorted CD8+CD4-CCR7+CD45RA+ naive T cells. The DNA of the CDR3 is TGTGCCAGCAGCCTAGTTGGACAGGGGTCGTACGAGCAGTACTTC. This encodes CASSLVGQGSYEQYF.